This TCR beta chain was captured in a study of cytomegalovirus exposure and HLA in healthy donors. The germline V gene has CDR1 SGHDT and CDR2 YYEEEE. CDR3 length equals 15 residues. V gave up 3 bases and J gave up 0 bases, with 12 bases separating them. With 60 Vbeta and 13 Jbeta primers, the PCR was carried out. Method: immunoSEQ multiplex PCR; TCRdb's copy keeps in-frame clones and lacks some. This sample's clone table lists approximately 140,000 clones. Sequencing was performed on PBMCs. The sequence came from a woman younger than 35 in good health and CMV-seronegative. This chain uses TRBV5-6 with TRBJ1-1; D ambiguous. Here the CDR3 reads CASSSRTRLNTEAFF. The CDR3 nucleotides read TGTGCCAGCAGCTCCCGTACTAGGTTGAACACTGAAGCTTTCTTT.